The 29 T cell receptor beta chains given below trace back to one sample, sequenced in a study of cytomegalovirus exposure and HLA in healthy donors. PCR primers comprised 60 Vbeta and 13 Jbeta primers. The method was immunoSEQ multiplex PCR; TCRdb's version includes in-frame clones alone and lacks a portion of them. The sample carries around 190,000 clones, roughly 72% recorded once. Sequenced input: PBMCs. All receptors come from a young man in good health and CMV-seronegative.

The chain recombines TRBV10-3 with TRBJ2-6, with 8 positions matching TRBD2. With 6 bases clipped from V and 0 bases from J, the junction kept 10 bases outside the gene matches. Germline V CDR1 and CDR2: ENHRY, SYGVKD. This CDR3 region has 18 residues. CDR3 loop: CAISPTLSGNSGANVLTF. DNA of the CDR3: TGTGCCATCAGCCCGACCCTTAGCGGGAACTCTGGGGCCAACGTCCTGACTTTC.

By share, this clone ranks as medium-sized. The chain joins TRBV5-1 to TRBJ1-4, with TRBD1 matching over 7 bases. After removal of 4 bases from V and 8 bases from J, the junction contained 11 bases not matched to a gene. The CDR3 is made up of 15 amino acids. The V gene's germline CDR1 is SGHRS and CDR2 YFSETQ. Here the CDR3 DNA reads TGCGCCAGCAGCATAAATACAGGGGTGGAGGAAAAACTGTTTTTT. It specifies CASSINTGVEEKLFF.

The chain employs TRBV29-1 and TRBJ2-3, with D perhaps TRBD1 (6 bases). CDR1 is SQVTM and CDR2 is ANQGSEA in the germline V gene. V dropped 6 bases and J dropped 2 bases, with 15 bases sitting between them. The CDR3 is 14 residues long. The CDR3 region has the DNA TGCAGCGTCCCGGGACAAGCCAACACAGATACGCAGTATTTT. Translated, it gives CSVPGQANTDTQYF.

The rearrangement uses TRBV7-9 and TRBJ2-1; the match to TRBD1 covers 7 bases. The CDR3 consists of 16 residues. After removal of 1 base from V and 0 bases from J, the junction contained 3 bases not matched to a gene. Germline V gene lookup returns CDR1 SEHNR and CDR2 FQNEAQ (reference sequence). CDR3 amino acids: CASSLVGTDSYNEQFF. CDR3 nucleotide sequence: TGTGCCAGCAGCTTAGTTGGGACAGACTCCTACAATGAGCAGTTCTTC.

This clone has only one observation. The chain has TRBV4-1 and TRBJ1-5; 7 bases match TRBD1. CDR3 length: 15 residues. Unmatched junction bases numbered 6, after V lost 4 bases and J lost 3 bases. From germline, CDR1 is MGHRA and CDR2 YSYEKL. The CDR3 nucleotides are TGCGCCAGCAGCCGCGAGGGGGCGAACAATCAGCCCCAGCATTTT. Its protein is CASSREGANNQPQHF.

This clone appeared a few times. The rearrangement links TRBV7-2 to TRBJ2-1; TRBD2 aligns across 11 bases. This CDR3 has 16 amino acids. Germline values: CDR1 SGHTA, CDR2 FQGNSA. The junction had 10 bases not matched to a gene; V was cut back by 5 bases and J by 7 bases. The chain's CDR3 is CASSPGPGLADNEQFF. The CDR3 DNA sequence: TGTGCCAGCAGCCCAGGGCCGGGACTAGCGGATAATGAGCAGTTCTTC.

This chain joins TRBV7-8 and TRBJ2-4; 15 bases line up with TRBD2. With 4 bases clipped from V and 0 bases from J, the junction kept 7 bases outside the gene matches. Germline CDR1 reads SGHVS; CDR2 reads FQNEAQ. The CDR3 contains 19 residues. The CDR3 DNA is TGTGCCAGCAGCTCCCAGGGACTAGCGGGAGGAGAAGCCAAAAACATTCAGTACTTC. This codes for CASSSQGLAGGEAKNIQYF.

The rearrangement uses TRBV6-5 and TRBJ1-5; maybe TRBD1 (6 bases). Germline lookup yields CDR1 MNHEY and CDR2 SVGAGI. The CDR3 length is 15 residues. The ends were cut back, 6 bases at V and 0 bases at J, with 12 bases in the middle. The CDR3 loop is CASSAYRVSNQPQHF. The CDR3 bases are TGTGCCAGCAGCGCCTACAGGGTTAGCAATCAGCCCCAGCATTTT.

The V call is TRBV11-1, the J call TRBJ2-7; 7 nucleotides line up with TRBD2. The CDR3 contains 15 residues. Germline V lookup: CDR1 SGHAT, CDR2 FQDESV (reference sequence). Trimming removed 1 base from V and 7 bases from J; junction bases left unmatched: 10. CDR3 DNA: TGTGCCAGCAGCTTAGGGCGGGAGCCTGTACGGGAGCAGTACTTC. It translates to CASSLGREPVREQYF.

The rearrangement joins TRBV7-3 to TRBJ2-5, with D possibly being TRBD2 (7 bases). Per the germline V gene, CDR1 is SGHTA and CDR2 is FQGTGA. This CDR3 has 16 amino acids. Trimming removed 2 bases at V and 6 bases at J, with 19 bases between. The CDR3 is CASSLGRDSGGKTQYF. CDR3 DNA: TGTGCCAGCAGCTTAGGGAGGGACTCGGGGGGCAAGACCCAGTACTTC.

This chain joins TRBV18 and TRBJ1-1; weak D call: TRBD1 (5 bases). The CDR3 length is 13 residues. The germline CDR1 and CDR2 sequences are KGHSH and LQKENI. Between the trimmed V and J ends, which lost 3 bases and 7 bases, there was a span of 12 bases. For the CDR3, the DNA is TGTGCCAGCTCACCGGAGGGGCTCGTTGAAGCTTTCTTT. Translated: CASSPEGLVEAFF. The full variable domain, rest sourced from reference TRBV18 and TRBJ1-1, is NAGVMQNPRHLVRRRGQEARLRCSPMKGHSHVYWYRQLPEEGLKFMVYLQKENIIDESGMPKERFSAEFPKEGPSILRIQQVVRGDSAAYFCASSPEGLVEAFFGQGTRLTVV.

As DNA, the CDR3 is TGTGCCAGCACCCTCTTAGCCGGATTTAGCACAGATACGCAGTATTTT. Its translation: CASTLLAGFSTDTQYF. J is TRBJ2-3 and V is TRBV28; no definite D call. Trimming removed 7 bases from V and 0 bases from J, with 17 bases in between. Per germline, CDR1 MDHEN and CDR2 SYDVKM. The CDR3 totals 16 residues.

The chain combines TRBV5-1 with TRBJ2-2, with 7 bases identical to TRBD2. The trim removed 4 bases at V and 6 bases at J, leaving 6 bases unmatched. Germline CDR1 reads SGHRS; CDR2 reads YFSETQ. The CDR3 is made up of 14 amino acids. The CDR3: CASSPLGGAGELFF. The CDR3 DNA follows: TGCGCCAGCAGCCCCCTGGGAGGGGCCGGGGAGCTGTTTTTT.

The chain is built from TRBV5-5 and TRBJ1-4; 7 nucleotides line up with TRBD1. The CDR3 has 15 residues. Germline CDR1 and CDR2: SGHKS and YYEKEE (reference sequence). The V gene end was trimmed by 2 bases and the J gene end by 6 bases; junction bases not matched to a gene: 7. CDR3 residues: CASSFPGTVHEKLFF. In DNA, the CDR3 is TGTGCCAGCAGCTTCCCCGGGACAGTGCATGAAAAACTGTTTTTT.

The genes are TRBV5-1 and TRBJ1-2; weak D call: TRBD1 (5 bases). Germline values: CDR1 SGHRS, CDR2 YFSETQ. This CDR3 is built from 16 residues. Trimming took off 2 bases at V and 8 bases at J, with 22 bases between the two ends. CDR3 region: CASSFGHLGPNRGYTF. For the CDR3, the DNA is TGCGCCAGCAGCTTTGGACACCTAGGCCCAAATCGCGGCTACACCTTC.

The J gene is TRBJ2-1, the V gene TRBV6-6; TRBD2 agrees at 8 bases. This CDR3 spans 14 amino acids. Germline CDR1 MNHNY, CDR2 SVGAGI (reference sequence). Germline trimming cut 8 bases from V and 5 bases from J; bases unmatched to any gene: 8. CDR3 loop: CASAASGSDNEQFF. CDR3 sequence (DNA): TGTGCCAGCGCTGCCAGCGGGAGTGACAATGAGCAGTTCTTC.

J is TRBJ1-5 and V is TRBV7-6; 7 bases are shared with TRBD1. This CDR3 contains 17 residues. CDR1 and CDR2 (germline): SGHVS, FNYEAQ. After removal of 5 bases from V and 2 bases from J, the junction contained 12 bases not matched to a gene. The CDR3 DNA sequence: TGTGCCAGCAGCGCCAGACAGGGAATTAAGGGCAATCAGCCCCAGCATTTT. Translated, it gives CASSARQGIKGNQPQHF.

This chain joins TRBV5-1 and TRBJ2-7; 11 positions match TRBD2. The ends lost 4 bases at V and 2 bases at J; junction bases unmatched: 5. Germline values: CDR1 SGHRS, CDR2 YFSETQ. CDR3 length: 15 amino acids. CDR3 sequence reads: CASSPQTSGTYEQYF. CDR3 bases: TGCGCCAGCAGCCCTCAGACTAGCGGGACCTACGAGCAGTACTTC.

The CDR3 sequence is CASSSNRASGRAGTDTQYF. CDR3 DNA: TGTGCCAGCAGTTCCAACAGGGCCAGCGGGAGGGCCGGCACAGATACGCAGTATTTT. The chain carries TRBV28 and TRBJ2-3, with 10 bases lining up with TRBD2. Germline CDR1 reads MDHEN; CDR2 reads SYDVKM. This CDR3 has 19 residues. J gave up 1 base and V 4 bases, and 14 bases lay outside the gene matches.

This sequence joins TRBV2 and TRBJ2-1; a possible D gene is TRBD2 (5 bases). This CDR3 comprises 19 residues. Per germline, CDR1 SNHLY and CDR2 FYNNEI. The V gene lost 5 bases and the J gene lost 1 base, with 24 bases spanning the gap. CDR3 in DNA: TGTGCCAGCAGTACCTTAGCCCGGGATCTCCGGGTATCCTACAATGAGCAGTTCTTC. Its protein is CASSTLARDLRVSYNEQFF. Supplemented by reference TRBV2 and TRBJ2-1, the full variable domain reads EPEVTQTPSHQVTQMGQEVILRCVPISNHLYFYWYRQILGQKVEFLVSFYNNEISEKSEIFDDQFSVERPDGSNFTLKIRSTKLEDSAMYFCASSTLARDLRVSYNEQFFGPGTRLTVL.

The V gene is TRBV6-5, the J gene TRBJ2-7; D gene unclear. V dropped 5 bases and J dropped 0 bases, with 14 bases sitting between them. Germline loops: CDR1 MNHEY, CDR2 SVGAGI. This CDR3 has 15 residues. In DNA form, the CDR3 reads TGTGCCAGCAGTCGATTTAAGACGGGCTCCTACGAGCAGTACTTC. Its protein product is CASSRFKTGSYEQYF.

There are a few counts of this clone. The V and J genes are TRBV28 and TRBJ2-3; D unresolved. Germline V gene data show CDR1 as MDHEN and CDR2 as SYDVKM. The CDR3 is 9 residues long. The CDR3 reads CAAGDTQYF. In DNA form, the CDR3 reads TGTGCAGCAGGAGATACGCAGTATTTT. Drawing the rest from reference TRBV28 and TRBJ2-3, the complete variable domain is DVKVTQSSRYLVKRTGEKVFLECVQDMDHENMFWYRQDPGLGLRLIYFSYDVKMKEKGDIPEGYSVSREKKERFSLILESASTNQTSMYLCAAGDTQYFGPGTRLTVL.

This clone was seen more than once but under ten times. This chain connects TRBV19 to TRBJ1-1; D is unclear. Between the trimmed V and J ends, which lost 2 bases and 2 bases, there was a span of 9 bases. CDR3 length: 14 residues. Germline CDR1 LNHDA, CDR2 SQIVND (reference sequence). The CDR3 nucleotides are TGTGCCAGTAGTATACCGGGAATAAACACTGAAGCTTTCTTT. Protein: CASSIPGINTEAFF.

CDR3: CASSLALGGETQYF. The CDR3 DNA sequence: TGTGCCAGCAGCTTAGCGCTCGGCGGCGAGACCCAGTACTTC. The chain is built from TRBV7-9 and TRBJ2-5; D ambiguous. CDR3 size: 14 residues. V lost 0 bases, J lost 5 bases, and 10 bases lay in between. CDR1 is SEHNR, CDR2 FQNEAQ, per germline (reference sequence).

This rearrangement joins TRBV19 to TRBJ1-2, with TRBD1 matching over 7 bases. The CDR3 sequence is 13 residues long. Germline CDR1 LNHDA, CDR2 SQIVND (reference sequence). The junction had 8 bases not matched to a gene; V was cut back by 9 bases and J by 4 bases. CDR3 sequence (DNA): TGTGCCAGCAGCAGGGGGTATGGCTATGGCTACACCTTC. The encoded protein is CASSRGYGYGYTF. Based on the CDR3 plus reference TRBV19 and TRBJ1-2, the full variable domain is DGGITQSPKYLFRKEGQNVTLSCEQNLNHDAMYWYRQDPGQGLRLIYYSQIVNDFQKGDIAEGYSVSREKKESFPLTVTSAQKNPTAFYLCASSRGYGYGYTFGSGTRLTVV.

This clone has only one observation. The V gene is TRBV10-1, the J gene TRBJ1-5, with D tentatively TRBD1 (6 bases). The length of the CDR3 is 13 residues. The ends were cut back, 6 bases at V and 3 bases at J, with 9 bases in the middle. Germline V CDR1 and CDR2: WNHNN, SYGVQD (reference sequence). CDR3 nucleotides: TGCGCCAGCAGCCGGGACAACAATCAGCCCCAGCATTTT. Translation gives CASSRDNNQPQHF.

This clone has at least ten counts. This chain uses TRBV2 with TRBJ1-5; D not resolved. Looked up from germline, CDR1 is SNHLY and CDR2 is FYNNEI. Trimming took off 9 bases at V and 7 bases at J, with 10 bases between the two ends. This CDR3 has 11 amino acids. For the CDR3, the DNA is TGTGCCAGATCGGAGGTCCAGCCCCAGCATTTT. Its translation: CARSEVQPQHF.

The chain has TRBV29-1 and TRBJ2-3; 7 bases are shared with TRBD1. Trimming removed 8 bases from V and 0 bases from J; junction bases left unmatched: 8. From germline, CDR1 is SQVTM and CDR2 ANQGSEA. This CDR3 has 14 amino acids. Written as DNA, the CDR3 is TGCAGCTCCGGACAGGTCTATAGCACAGATACGCAGTATTTT. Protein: CSSGQVYSTDTQYF.

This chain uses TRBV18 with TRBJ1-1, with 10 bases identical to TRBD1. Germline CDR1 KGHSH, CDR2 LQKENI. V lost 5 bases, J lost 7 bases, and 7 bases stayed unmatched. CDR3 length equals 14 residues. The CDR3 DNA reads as TGTGCCAGCTCAGCGGACAGGGGGTATAGTGAAGCTTTCTTT. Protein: CASSADRGYSEAFF.